This T cell receptor (beta chain) originates from a study of CD4 T cells in relation to SARS-CoV-2 and coronaviruses. Study context: PBMCs were cultured with antigen for around nine days before TCR beta sequencing. Whole-study results and caveats: About 64% of donors had memory CD4+ clonotypes crossrecognizing SARS-CoV-2 and common cold coronavirus spike. Pre-pandemic and post-infection samples never came from the same donor.

The CDR3 totals 15 residues. Trimming at V came to 1 base and at J to 6 bases, leaving 5 bases not matched to a gene. Germline CDR1 is SGHVS and CDR2 is FNYEAQ. Unexposed donor CD4+ T cells date from about 2011-2019, before the COVID-19 pandemic. After less than 11 days of culture, CD4+ T cells were isolated. Unexposed-donor CD4+ T cells were probed with SARS-CoV-2 S/N and four cold-coronavirus spikes, cells permitting. About this clone itself: Its specificity is not known.

Only in-frame clones appear in the TCRdb table, and some are missing; sequencing was by immunoSEQ multiplex PCR. Of 20,000 or so clones listed, around 81% are singletons. The origin of this receptor is a human donor in good health. This chain uses TRBV7-6 with TRBJ1-4; 7 nucleotides match TRBD1. Sample: CD4+ T cells from PBMCs, cultured in vitro. CDR3 coding DNA: TGTGCCAGCAGCTTAGATGTAGGGGGCGATGAAAAACTGTTTTTT. As protein: CASSLDVGGDEKLFF.